The 29 T cell receptor beta chains presented below share a single source sample, sequenced in a study of beta chain features in type 1 diabetes. Overall study findings and caveats: Moderate yet significant TCRB CDR3 shortening was seen in Type 1 diabetes patients in all four CD4+ subsets.

Their specific antigens are unknown. All of the isolated RNA was reverse transcribed, so expressed TCRB transcripts were sequenced. Assay used: immunoSEQ multiplex PCR; TCRdb lists only in-frame clones, some missing. The table lists 130,000 to 150,000 clones, approximately 13% of them singletons, with under 1.5% in the top ten. Material for sequencing was central memory CD4+ T cells from blood. These TCRs come from a man aged 18 to 29 with type 1 diabetes.

This clone was counted ten times or more. The CDR3: CSSRDTSNEQFF. The CDR3 coding sequence is TGCAGCTCCCGGGACACCTCCAATGAGCAGTTCTTC. The chain joins TRBV29-1 to TRBJ2-1; D is possibly TRBD1 (6 bases). Trimming left V 8 bases short and J 6 bases short, with 14 bases between. Germline V gene sequence: CDR1 SQVTM, CDR2 ANQGSEA. This CDR3 spans 12 amino acids.

The J gene is TRBJ1-2, the V gene TRBV7-2; no reliable D call. The CDR3 runs to 15 residues. Trimming took 8 bases from V and 7 from J, leaving 23 bases between them. The germline V gene has CDR1 SGHTA and CDR2 FQGNSA. The CDR3 protein is CASPIAGIYSGGYTF. CDR3 sequence (DNA): TGTGCCAGCCCCATTGCGGGGATTTATTCTGGTGGCTACACCTTC.

This clone appeared many times. The rearrangement links TRBV15 to TRBJ2-7; no clear D. Trimming removed 1 base from V and 2 bases from J, with 9 bases in between. This CDR3 is built from 14 residues. Germline V gene sequence: CDR1 LNHNV, CDR2 YYDKDF (reference sequence). CDR3 residues: CATSRGTGPYEQYF. The CDR3, as DNA: TGTGCCACCAGCAGAGGGACGGGCCCCTACGAGCAGTACTTC. The full variable domain, rest sourced from reference TRBV15 and TRBJ2-7, is DAMVIQNPRYQVTQFGKPVTLSCSQTLNHNVMYWYQQKSSQAPKLLFHYYDKDFNNEADTPDNFQSRRPNTSFCFLDIRSPGLGDTAMYLCATSRGTGPYEQYFGPGTRLTVT.

The V call is TRBV18, the J call TRBJ1-5, with D perhaps matching TRBD1 (6 bases). The CDR3 sequence is 15 residues long. Trimming removed 3 bases at V and 1 base at J, with 10 bases between. Per the germline V gene, CDR1 is KGHSH and CDR2 is LQKENI. CDR3 nucleotide sequence: TGTGCCAGCTCACCGAACAGGGTGAGCAATCAGCCCCAGCATTTT. It specifies CASSPNRVSNQPQHF. The whole variable domain, remainder taken from reference TRBV18 and TRBJ1-5, is NAGVMQNPRHLVRRRGQEARLRCSPMKGHSHVYWYRQLPEEGLKFMVYLQKENIIDESGMPKERFSAEFPKEGPSILRIQQVVRGDSAAYFCASSPNRVSNQPQHFGDGTRLSIL.

This clone was observed a single time. The chain recombines TRBV9 with TRBJ2-3, with TRBD1 identical over 7 bases. The CDR3 covers 16 residues. Looked up from germline, CDR1 is SGDLS and CDR2 is YYNGEE. J lost 2 bases, V lost 2 bases, and 8 bases had no gene match. The CDR3 DNA reads TGTGCCAGCAGCGTTACAGGGGCTGGACTCACAGATACGCAGTATTTT. It translates to CASSVTGAGLTDTQYF. Full variable domain (outside the CDR3, taken from reference TRBV9 and TRBJ2-3): DSGVTQTPKHLITATGQRVTLRCSPRSGDLSVYWYQQSLDQGLQFLIQYYNGEERAKGNILERFSAQQFPDLHSELNLSSLELGDSALYFCASSVTGAGLTDTQYFGPGTRLTVL.

The chain links TRBV4-1 to TRBJ1-4; TRBD1 is a possible D gene (6 bases). The germline V and J ends were trimmed by 1 base and 8 bases, with 11 bases remaining between them. Germline V gives CDR1 MGHRA, CDR2 YSYEKL. The CDR3 loop spans 14 amino acids. The CDR3 DNA is TGCGCCAGCAGCCAAGGACAGGTGGTAGAAAAACTGTTTTTT. Translation gives CASSQGQVVEKLFF.

In this sample, this clone turned up many times. The chain recombines TRBV4-1 with TRBJ2-3; D possibly matches TRBD1 or TRBD2 (5 bases each). CDR1 MGHRA and CDR2 YSYEKL come from the germline V gene. The CDR3 length is 14 residues. The germline V and J ends were trimmed by 4 bases and 2 bases, with 10 bases remaining between them. CDR3 residues: CASSLGTATDTQYF. CDR3 DNA sequence: TGCGCCAGCAGCCTCGGGACCGCCACAGATACGCAGTATTTT.

The rearrangement links TRBV5-1 to TRBJ1-2; possible D gene TRBD1, 5 bases. The CDR3 contains 15 residues. Trimming shortened V by 6 bases and J by 2 bases, and 17 bases separated the two germline ends. CDR1 is SGHRS and CDR2 is YFSETQ in the germline V gene. CDR3 amino acids: CASKEGASPNYGYTF. The CDR3 DNA sequence: TGCGCCAGCAAAGAAGGGGCCTCACCCAACTATGGCTACACCTTC.

This chain links TRBV7-6 with TRBJ2-5; D is possibly TRBD1 (5 bases). Germline V gives CDR1 SGHVS, CDR2 FNYEAQ. V was clipped by 11 bases and J by 2 bases, with 15 bases between them. The CDR3 loop spans 13 amino acids. In nucleotides, the CDR3 is TGTGCCGGGGCAGACAGCTCACAAGAGACCCAGTACTTC. Translation gives CAGADSSQETQYF.

V and J are TRBV29-1 and TRBJ1-1, with TRBD1 identical over 7 bases. Losses at the gene ends were 4 bases for V and 3 bases for J; bases not matched to a gene: 2. Per germline, CDR1 SQVTM and CDR2 ANQGSEA. The length of the CDR3 is 12 residues. CDR3 sequence: CSVADRDTEAFF. The CDR3 DNA reads TGCAGCGTTGCAGACAGGGACACTGAAGCTTTCTTT.

This clone was seen ten or more times. The chain links TRBV7-2 to TRBJ2-3; D not resolved. The CDR3 extends over 12 amino acids. V was pared by 3 bases and J by 1 base, with 2 bases between. Germline V gene data show CDR1 as SGHTA and CDR2 as FQGNSA. CDR3 DNA sequence: TGTGCCAGCAGCTTTGGCACAGATACGCAGTATTTT. Translation gives CASSFGTDTQYF.

At least ten counts were recorded for this clone. This chain joins TRBV2 and TRBJ2-7, with D possibly TRBD2 on 5 matching bases. V was clipped by 1 base and J by 5 bases, with 9 bases between them. CDR3 size: 13 residues. CDR1 and CDR2 (germline): SNHLY, FYNNEI. The CDR3 loop is CASSEGGWNEQYF. Written as DNA, the CDR3 is TGTGCCAGCAGTGAAGGAGGGTGGAACGAGCAGTACTTC. Filled out from reference TRBV2 and TRBJ2-7, the complete variable domain reads EPEVTQTPSHQVTQMGQEVILRCVPISNHLYFYWYRQILGQKVEFLVSFYNNEISEKSEIFDDQFSVERPDGSNFTLKIRSTKLEDSAMYFCASSEGGWNEQYFGPGTRLTVT.

This chain joins TRBV6-5 and TRBJ2-7; weak D call: TRBD2 (5 bases). The CDR3 has 15 residues. V lost 5 bases, J lost 0 bases, and 14 bases lay in between. Germline V gene data show CDR1 as MNHEY and CDR2 as SVGAGI. The CDR3 sequence: CASSRESFSSYEQYF. Here the CDR3 DNA reads TGTGCCAGCAGTAGGGAGTCTTTTAGCTCCTACGAGCAGTACTTC.

The sample holds many counts of this clone. The chain joins TRBV30 to TRBJ2-1; D not certain. V shed 1 base and J shed 9 bases, with 10 bases lying between them. This CDR3 spans 12 amino acids. CDR1 and CDR2 (germline): GTSNPN, SVGIG (reference sequence). In nucleotides, the CDR3 is TGTGCCTGGAGTGGGACGTTTAGTGAGCAGTTCTTC. Protein product: CAWSGTFSEQFF.

In this sample, this clone turned up a few times. The genes are TRBV7-3 and TRBJ2-5, with 7 bases identical to TRBD1. V was pared by 3 bases and J by 2 bases, with 3 bases of the junction left unmatched. The CDR3 extends over 14 amino acids. CDR1 is SGHTA and CDR2 is FQGTGA in the germline V gene. Here the CDR3 reads CASSFQGVQETQYF. As DNA, the CDR3 is TGTGCCAGCAGCTTCCAGGGGGTGCAAGAGACCCAGTACTTC. The full variable domain, with the rest looked up from reference TRBV7-3 and TRBJ2-5, is GAGVSQTPSNKVTEKGKYVELRCDPISGHTALYWYRQSLGQGPEFLIYFQGTGAADDSGLPNDRFFAVRPEGSVSTLKIQRTERGDSAVYLCASSFQGVQETQYFGPGTRLLVL.

This rearrangement joins TRBV5-1 to TRBJ2-4; 9 bases agree with TRBD1. The trim removed 3 bases at V and 7 bases at J, leaving 2 bases unmatched. This CDR3 comprises 13 residues. Per germline, CDR1 SGHRS and CDR2 YFSETQ. The CDR3: CASSSTGGNIQYF. The CDR3 bases are TGCGCCAGCAGCTCGACAGGGGGGAACATTCAGTACTTC.

The chain combines TRBV5-1 with TRBJ2-7; maybe TRBD1 (6 bases). CDR1 is SGHRS and CDR2 is YFSETQ in the germline V gene. The CDR3 length is 14 residues. Trimming took 5 bases from V and 1 from J, leaving 13 bases between them. The CDR3 coding sequence is TGCGCCAGCAGGCCCCGGGACACTTCCTACGAGCAGTACTTC. Its protein is CASRPRDTSYEQYF.

V usage is TRBV4-1 and J usage is TRBJ1-2; TRBD1 is a possible D gene (5 bases). The V end was cut by 0 bases, the J end by 5 bases, with 13 bases between. The CDR3 length is 15 residues. CDR1 and CDR2 from the germline V gene are MGHRA and YSYEKL. Written as DNA, the CDR3 is TGCGCCAGCAGCCAAGAAGGGACGGTTGTGTATGGCTACACCTTC. It encodes CASSQEGTVVYGYTF.

This clone was picked up a small number of times. J is TRBJ2-7 and V is TRBV14, with D unresolved. Germline CDR1 SGHDN, CDR2 FVKESK. Trimming cost V 4 bases and J 2 bases, with 6 bases left between them. The CDR3 is 12 residues long. The CDR3 DNA follows: TGTGCCAGCAGCCGAACAACCTACGAGCAGTACTTC. The encoded protein is CASSRTTYEQYF. The whole variable domain, filled in from reference TRBV14 and TRBJ2-7, reads EAGVTQFPSHSVIEKGQTVTLRCDPISGHDNLYWYRRVMGKEIKFLLHFVKESKQDESGMPNNRFLAERTGGTYSTLKVQPAELEDSGVYFCASSRTTYEQYFGPGTRLTVT.

The chain uses TRBV2 and TRBJ1-1; no clear D. The germline gives CDR1 SNHLY, CDR2 FYNNEI. Between the trimmed V and J ends, which lost 6 bases and 0 bases, there was a span of 11 bases. The CDR3 length is 14 residues. CDR3: CASRKGGMNTEAFF. DNA of the CDR3: TGTGCCAGCAGGAAGGGAGGGATGAACACTGAAGCTTTCTTT.

A single count supports this clone. The V gene is TRBV28, the J gene TRBJ2-7, with 10 bases that match TRBD1. Per the germline V gene, CDR1 is MDHEN and CDR2 is SYDVKM. The CDR3 extends over 14 amino acids. The V gene end was trimmed by 6 bases and the J gene end by 4 bases; junction bases not matched to a gene: 6. The CDR3 reads CASRPTGGGYEQYF. In DNA form, the CDR3 reads TGTGCCAGCAGACCGACAGGGGGCGGGTACGAGCAGTACTTC.

The table lists this clone with a few counts. The gene calls are TRBV7-6 and TRBJ2-7, with 10 bases identical to TRBD1. Germline assignment: CDR1 SGHVS and CDR2 FNYEAQ. This CDR3 has 14 residues. With 0 bases clipped from V and 5 bases from J, the junction kept 1 base outside the gene matches. CDR3 residues: CASSLAGTGDEQYF. The CDR3 coding sequence is TGTGCCAGCAGCTTAGCGGGGACAGGGGACGAGCAGTACTTC. Full variable domain (outside the CDR3, taken from reference TRBV7-6 and TRBJ2-7): GAGVSQSPRYKVTKRGQDVALRCDPISGHVSLYWYRQALGQGPEFLTYFNYEAQQDKSGLPNDRFSAERPEGSISTLTIQRTEQRDSAMYRCASSLAGTGDEQYFGPGTRLTVT.

V and J are TRBV7-2 and TRBJ2-7; D is possibly TRBD2 (5 bases). The germline gives CDR1 SGHTA, CDR2 FQGNSA. The V and J ends lost 0 bases and 7 bases respectively, with 13 bases between them. This CDR3 contains 14 residues. The CDR3 reads CASSLAHLPGEQYF. The DNA of the CDR3 is TGTGCCAGCAGCTTAGCGCACTTGCCGGGGGAGCAGTACTTC.

This clone was seen a few times. A much larger clone is a single base away; this may be a read error. V is TRBV4-2 and J is TRBJ1-5; tentative D call: TRBD1 (6 bases). CDR1 is LGHNA and CDR2 is YNFKEQ in the germline V gene. The CDR3 sequence is 15 residues long. V was clipped by 0 bases and J by 1 base, with 7 bases between them. CDR3 DNA: TGTGCCAGCAGCCAAGACGGGACAAGCAATCAGCCCCAGCATTTT. This translates into CASSQDGTSNQPQHF.

The sample holds a few counts of this clone. The V call is TRBV28, the J call TRBJ1-3; TRBD1 aligns across 7 bases. The CDR3 covers 16 residues. Per the germline V gene, CDR1 is MDHEN and CDR2 is SYDVKM. Trimming cost V 5 bases and J 9 bases; bases outside gene matches: 16. CDR3 region: CASSPMTGSTGVTIYF. The CDR3 coding sequence is TGTGCCAGCAGTCCCATGACAGGGTCAACCGGCGTCACCATATATTTT.

This clone occurred a few times. The chain links TRBV2 to TRBJ2-5; D gene uncertain. CDR1 is SNHLY, CDR2 FYNNEI, per germline. The CDR3 is 14 residues long. Between the trimmed V and J ends, which lost 7 bases and 2 bases, there was a span of 14 bases. CDR3 sequence (DNA): TGTGCCAGCAAGGGCACCTCCCAACAAGAGACCCAGTACTTC. The encoded protein is CASKGTSQQETQYF.

This clone showed up just a few times. The chain combines TRBV4-1 with TRBJ1-2, with a weak D call TRBD1 (5 bases). The V and J ends lost 3 bases and 1 base respectively, with 15 bases between them. CDR3 length: 16 residues. CDR1 and CDR2 (germline): MGHRA, YSYEKL. CDR3 nucleotides: TGCGCCAGCAGCCAGGAATTAAGGGGTAATAACTATGGCTACACCTTC. It encodes CASSQELRGNNYGYTF.

The chain employs TRBV9 and TRBJ1-6; 7 positions agree with TRBD1. The CDR3 is 13 residues long. V gave up 2 bases and J gave up 10 bases; unmatched junction bases: 3. Germline-derived CDR1 and CDR2 are SGDLS and YYNGEE. The CDR3 nucleotides are TGTGCCAGCAGCGTCCCAGGGGGATCACCCCTCCACTTT. It specifies CASSVPGGSPLHF. Together with reference TRBV9 and TRBJ1-6, the CDR3 gives the full variable domain: DSGVTQTPKHLITATGQRVTLRCSPRSGDLSVYWYQQSLDQGLQFLIQYYNGEERAKGNILERFSAQQFPDLHSELNLSSLELGDSALYFCASSVPGGSPLHFGNGTRLTVT.

This clone showed up just a few times. The chain joins TRBV7-2 to TRBJ2-3; D unresolved. V lost 1 base and J 4 bases, leaving 6 bases between the germline ends. The CDR3 totals 13 residues. The germline CDR1 and CDR2 sequences are SGHTA and FQGNSA. CDR3: CASSLGSSDTQYF. CDR3 nucleotides: TGTGCCAGCAGCTTAGGGTCGTCAGATACGCAGTATTTT.